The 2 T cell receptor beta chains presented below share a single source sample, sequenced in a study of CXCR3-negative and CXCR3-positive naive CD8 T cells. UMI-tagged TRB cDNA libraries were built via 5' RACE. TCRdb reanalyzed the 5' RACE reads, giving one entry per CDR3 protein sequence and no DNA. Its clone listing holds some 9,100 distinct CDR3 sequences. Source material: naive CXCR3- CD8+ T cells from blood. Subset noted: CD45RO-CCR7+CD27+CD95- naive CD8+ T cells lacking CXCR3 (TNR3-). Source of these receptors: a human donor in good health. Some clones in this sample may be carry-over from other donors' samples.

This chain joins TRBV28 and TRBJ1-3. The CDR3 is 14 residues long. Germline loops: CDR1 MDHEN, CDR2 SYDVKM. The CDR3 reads CASSLPDSGNTIYF. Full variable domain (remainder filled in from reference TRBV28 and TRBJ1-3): DVKVTQSSRYLVKRTGEKVFLECVQDMDHENMFWYRQDPGLGLRLIYFSYDVKMKEKGDIPEGYSVSREKKERFSLILESASTNQTSMYLCASSLPDSGNTIYFGEGSWLTVV.

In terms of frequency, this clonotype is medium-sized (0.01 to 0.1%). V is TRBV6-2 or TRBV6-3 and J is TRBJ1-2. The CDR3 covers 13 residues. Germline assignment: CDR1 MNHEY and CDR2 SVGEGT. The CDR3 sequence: CASSLGSNYGYTF.